This entry features one TCR beta chain sequence. Data came from immunoSEQ multiplex PCR; TCRdb stores just in-frame clones and leaves some out. Altogether 1.5 million to 2.5 million clones are present, approximately 94% being singletons, with the ten largest covering more than 0.95%. CD45RO-negative cells were positively selected for CCR7, leaving out terminally differentiated effector memory CD45RA+ cells. This sample is part of a study of shared clonotypes between healthy human individuals. From germline, CDR1 is MDHEN and CDR2 SYDVKM. V dropped 5 bases and J dropped 0 bases, with 4 bases sitting between them. There are 12 residues in the CDR3.

Sequenced material: naive CD8+ T cells sorted from blood. The chain employs TRBV28 and TRBJ1-1; the D is unclear. The clonotype originates from a young man in good health. CDR3 coding DNA: TGTGCCAGCAGTACCTTGAACACTGAAGCTTTCTTT. It is translated as CASSTLNTEAFF.